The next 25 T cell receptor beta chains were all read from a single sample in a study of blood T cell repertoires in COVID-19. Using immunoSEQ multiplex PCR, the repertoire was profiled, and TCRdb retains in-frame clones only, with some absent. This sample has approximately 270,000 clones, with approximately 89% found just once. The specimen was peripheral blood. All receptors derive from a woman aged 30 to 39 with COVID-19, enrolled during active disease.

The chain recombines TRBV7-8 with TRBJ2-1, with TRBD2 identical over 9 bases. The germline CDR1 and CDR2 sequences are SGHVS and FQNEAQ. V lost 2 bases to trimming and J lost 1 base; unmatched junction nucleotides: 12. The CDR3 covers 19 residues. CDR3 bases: TGTGCCAGCAGCTTAAATAGGGCGGGAGGGCTGAAATCCTACAATGAGCAGTTCTTC. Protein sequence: CASSLNRAGGLKSYNEQFF.

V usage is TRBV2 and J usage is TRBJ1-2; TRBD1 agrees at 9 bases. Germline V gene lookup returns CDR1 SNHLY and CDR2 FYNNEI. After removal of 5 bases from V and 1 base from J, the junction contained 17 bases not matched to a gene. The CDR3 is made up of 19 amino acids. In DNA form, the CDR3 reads TGTGCCAGCAGTCTCTTCGTCCCGGGACAGGGAGCGGGTAACTATGGCTACACCTTC. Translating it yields CASSLFVPGQGAGNYGYTF.

The CDR3: CASSPGGTGLYNEQFF. As DNA, the CDR3 is TGTGCCAGCAGCCCAGGGGGGACAGGGCTTTACAATGAGCAGTTCTTC. The genes are TRBV7-2 and TRBJ2-1, with TRBD1 matching over 9 bases. Germline V CDR1 and CDR2: SGHTA, FQGNSA. The CDR3 consists of 16 residues. J was trimmed by 4 bases and V by 5 bases; bases with no gene match: 9.

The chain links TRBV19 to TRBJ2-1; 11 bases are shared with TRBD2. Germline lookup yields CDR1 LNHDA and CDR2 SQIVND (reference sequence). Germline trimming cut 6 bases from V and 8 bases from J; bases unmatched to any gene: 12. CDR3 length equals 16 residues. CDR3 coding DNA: TGTGCCAGTAGCGACACTATAGCGGGAGGGCTGGATGAGCAGTTCTTC. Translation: CASSDTIAGGLDEQFF.

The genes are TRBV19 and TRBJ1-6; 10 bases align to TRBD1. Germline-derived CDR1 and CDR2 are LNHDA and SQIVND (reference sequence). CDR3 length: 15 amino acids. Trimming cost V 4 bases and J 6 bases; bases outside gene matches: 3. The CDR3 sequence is CASSTRTGGNSPLHF. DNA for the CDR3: TGTGCCAGTAGTACCAGGACAGGGGGTAATTCACCCCTCCACTTT.

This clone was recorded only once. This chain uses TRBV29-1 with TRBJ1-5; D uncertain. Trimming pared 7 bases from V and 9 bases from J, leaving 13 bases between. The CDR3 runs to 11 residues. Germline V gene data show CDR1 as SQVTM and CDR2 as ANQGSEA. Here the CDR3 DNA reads TGCAGCGCCGTCGGTCCTCCGCCCCAGCATTTT. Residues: CSAVGPPPQHF.

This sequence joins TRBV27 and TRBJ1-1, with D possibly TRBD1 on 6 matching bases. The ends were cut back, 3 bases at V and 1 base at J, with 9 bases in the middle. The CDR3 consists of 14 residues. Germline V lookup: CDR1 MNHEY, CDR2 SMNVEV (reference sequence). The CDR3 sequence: CASSFNRENTEAFF. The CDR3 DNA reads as TGTGCCAGCAGTTTCAACAGGGAGAACACTGAAGCTTTCTTT.

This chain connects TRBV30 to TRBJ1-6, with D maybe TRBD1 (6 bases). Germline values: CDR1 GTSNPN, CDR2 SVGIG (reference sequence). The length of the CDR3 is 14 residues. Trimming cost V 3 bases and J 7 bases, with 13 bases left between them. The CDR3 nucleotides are TGTGCCTGGAGCCCCGGGAGGGGGAATTCACCCCTCCACTTT. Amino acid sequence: CAWSPGRGNSPLHF.

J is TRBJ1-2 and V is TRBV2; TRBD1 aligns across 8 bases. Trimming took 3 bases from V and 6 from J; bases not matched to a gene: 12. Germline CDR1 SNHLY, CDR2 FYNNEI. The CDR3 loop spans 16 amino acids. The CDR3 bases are TGTGCCAGCAGTGATAGGGGGGCAGGGGGCCGGAATGGCTACACCTTC. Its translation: CASSDRGAGGRNGYTF.

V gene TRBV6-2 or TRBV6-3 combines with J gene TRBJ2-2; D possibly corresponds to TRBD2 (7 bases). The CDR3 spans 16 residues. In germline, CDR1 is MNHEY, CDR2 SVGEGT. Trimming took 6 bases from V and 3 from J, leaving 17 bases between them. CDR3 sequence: CASSLRGGLDTGELFF. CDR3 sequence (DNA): TGTGCCAGCAGCCTGAGGGGGGGTCTTGACACCGGGGAGCTGTTTTTT.

The CDR3 loop is CASSQEGRDTVLYEQYF. Written as DNA, the CDR3 is TGCGCCAGCAGCCAAGAGGGTCGGGATACGGTGCTCTACGAGCAGTACTTC. The chain is built from TRBV4-1 and TRBJ2-7; D perhaps matches TRBD2 (5 bases). Germline CDR1 and CDR2: MGHRA and YSYEKL. The length of the CDR3 is 17 residues. V lost 0 bases to trimming and J lost 3 bases, with 18 bases between them.

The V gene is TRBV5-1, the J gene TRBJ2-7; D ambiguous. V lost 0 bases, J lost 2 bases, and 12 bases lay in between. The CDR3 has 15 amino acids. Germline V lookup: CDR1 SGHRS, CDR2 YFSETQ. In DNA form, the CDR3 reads TGCGCCAGCAGCTTGGAAATCGGTAGTACCTACGAGCAGTACTTC. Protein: CASSLEIGSTYEQYF.

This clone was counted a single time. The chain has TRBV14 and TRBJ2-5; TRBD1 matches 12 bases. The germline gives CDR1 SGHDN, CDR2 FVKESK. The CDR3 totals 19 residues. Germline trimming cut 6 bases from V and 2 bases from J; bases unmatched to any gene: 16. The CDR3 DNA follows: TGTGCCAGCAGGCAACACGTCCCGGGACAGGGGGCGCATCAAGAGACCCAGTACTTC. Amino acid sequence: CASRQHVPGQGAHQETQYF.

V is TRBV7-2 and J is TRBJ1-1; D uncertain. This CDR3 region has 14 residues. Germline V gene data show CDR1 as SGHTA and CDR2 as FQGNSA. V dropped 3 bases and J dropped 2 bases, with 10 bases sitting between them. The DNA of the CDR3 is TGTGCCAGCAGCTTTGCTGCAGGCAACACTGAAGCTTTCTTT. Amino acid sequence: CASSFAAGNTEAFF.

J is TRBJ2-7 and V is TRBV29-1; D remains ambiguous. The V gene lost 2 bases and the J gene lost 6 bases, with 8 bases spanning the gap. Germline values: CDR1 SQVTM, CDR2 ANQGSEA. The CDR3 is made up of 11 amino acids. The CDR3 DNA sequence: TGCAGCGTTGAATTTAGAGGCGAGCAGTACTTC. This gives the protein CSVEFRGEQYF.

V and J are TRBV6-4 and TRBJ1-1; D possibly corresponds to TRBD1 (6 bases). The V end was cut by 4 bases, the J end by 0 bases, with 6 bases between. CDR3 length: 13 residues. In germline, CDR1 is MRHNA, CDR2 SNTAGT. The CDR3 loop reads CASSAGVNTEAFF. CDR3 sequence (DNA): TGTGCCAGCAGTGCAGGGGTGAACACTGAAGCTTTCTTT.

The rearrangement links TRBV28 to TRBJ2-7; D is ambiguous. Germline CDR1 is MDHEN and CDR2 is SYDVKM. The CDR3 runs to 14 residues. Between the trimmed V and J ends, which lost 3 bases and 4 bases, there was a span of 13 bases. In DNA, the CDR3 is TGTGCCAGCAGTTTGGGCATTGAGTGGTACGAGCAGTACTTC. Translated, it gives CASSLGIEWYEQYF.

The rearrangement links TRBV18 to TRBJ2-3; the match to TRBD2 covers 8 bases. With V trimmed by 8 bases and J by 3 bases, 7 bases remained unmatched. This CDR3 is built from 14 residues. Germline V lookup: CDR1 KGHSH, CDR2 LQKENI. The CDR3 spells CASAAGGATDTQYF. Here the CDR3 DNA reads TGTGCCAGCGCGGCGGGGGGCGCTACAGATACGCAGTATTTT.

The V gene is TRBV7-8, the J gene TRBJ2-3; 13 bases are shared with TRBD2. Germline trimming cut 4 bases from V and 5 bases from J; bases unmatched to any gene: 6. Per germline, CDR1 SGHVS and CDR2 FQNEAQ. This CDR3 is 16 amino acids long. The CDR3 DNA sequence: TGTGCCAGCAGCTCCCGGACTAGCGGGAGTGGAGATACGCAGTATTTT. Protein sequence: CASSSRTSGSGDTQYF.

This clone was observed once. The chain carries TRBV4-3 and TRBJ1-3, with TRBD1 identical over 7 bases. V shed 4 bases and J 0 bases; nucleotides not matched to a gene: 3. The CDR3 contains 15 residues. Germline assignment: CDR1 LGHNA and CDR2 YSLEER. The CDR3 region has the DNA TGCGCCAGCAGCCCCGGGACAGCCTCTGGAAACACCATATATTTT. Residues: CASSPGTASGNTIYF.

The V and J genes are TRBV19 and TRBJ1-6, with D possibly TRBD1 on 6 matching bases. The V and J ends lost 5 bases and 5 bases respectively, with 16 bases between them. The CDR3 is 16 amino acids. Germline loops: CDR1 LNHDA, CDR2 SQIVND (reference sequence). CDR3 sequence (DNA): TGTGCCAGTAGTGTTACAGGGAATTGGGATAATTCACCCCTCCACTTT. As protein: CASSVTGNWDNSPLHF. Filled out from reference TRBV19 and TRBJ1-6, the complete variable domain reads DGGITQSPKYLFRKEGQNVTLSCEQNLNHDAMYWYRQDPGQGLRLIYYSQIVNDFQKGDIAEGYSVSREKKESFPLTVTSAQKNPTAFYLCASSVTGNWDNSPLHFGNGTRLTVT.

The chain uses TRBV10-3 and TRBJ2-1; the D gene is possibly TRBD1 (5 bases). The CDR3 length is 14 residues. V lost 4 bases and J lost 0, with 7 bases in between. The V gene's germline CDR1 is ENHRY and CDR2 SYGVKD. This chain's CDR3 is CAISGQPSYNEQFF. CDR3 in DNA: TGTGCCATCAGTGGACAGCCCTCCTACAATGAGCAGTTCTTC.

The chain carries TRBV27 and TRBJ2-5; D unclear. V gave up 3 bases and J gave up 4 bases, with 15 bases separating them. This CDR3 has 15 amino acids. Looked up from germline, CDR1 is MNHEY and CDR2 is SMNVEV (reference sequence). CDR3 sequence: CASSFYFTVRETQYF. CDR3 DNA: TGTGCCAGCAGTTTTTATTTTACTGTAAGAGAGACCCAGTACTTC.

CDR3 in DNA: TGTGCCAGCAGCTTGGCGGGAACTCCCTACGAGCAGTACTTC. Translating it yields CASSLAGTPYEQYF. The rearrangement uses TRBV11-2 and TRBJ2-7; weak D call: TRBD2 (6 bases). CDR3 length: 14 amino acids. Trimming shortened V by 3 bases and J by 2 bases, and 11 bases separated the two germline ends. CDR1 and CDR2 (germline): SGHAT, FQNNGV.

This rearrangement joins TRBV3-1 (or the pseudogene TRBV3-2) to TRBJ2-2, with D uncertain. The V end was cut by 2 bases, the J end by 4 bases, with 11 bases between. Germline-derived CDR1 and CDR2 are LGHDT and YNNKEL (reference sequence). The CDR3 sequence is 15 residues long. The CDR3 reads CASSQMVASTGELFF. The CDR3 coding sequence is TGTGCCAGCAGCCAAATGGTTGCGAGCACCGGGGAGCTGTTTTTT.